What follows is one TCR beta chain and its context. The data were taken from a study of quantifying T cell responses using KT2 cells. Study background: RNA was reverse transcribed with TCR alpha and beta constant-region primers.

This CDR3 comprises 11 residues. Germline CDR1 and CDR2: MNHNS and SASEGT. Trimming pared 7 bases from V and 2 bases from J, leaving 6 bases between. Known numbers of the T cell clone KT2 were added to PBMC. The cDNA 3' end received a ligated oligonucleotide with a UMI. First-round PCR used about 4 cycles and beta primers RC1.1 and RC1.2 covering TRBC1 and TRBC2. Using its own MiXCR run on the UMI-ligation and nested PCR reads, TCRdb lists one record per CDR3 protein. The top ten hold 10% of the sample, which has fewer than 60,000 distinct CDR3 sequences, roughly 11% seen once. Source material: PBMCs spiked with cells of the T cell clone KT2. The chain employs TRBV6-1 and TRBJ2-7, with D hard to call. The receptor was isolated from a human donor. CDR3 protein: CASMIPYEQYF. The CDR3 region has the DNA TGTGCCAGCATGATTCCCTACGAGCAGTACTTC.